This T cell receptor (beta chain) came from a study of T cell responses to AZD1222 COVID-19 vaccine. The table came from immunoSEQ multiplex PCR; TCRdb's copy has only in-frame clones and leaves some out. The sample lists 110,000 or so clones, around nine tenths occurring once. This clonotype was sampled from an adult who received the AZD1222 COVID-19 vaccine. The source was peripheral blood, collected 28 days after the second AZD1222 dose.

The CDR3 DNA reads as TGTGCCAGCAGCACCGGGACTTACTACGAGCAGTACTTC. It specifies CASSTGTYYEQYF. The chain joins TRBV27 to TRBJ2-7; D perhaps matches TRBD2 (6 bases). Between the trimmed V and J ends, which lost 6 bases and 3 bases, there was a span of 12 bases. The CDR3 length is 13 residues. Germline V CDR1 and CDR2: MNHEY, SMNVEV (reference sequence).